Described below is a single T cell receptor (beta chain) sequence and its context. The data were obtained in a study of immune evolution from preneoplasia to lung adenocarcinoma. Study-wide background: HLA loss of heterozygosity: over 5.5% AIS, under 19% MIA, about 35% ADC, none AAH.

Clones were read by immunoSEQ multiplex PCR, and TCRdb kept only the in-frame ones, dropping some. The table has about 11,000 clones, approximately 77% seen once. Germline V gene lookup returns CDR1 SGDLS and CDR2 YYNGEE. The V and J ends lost 1 base and 8 bases respectively, with 15 bases between them. The CDR3 length is 15 residues. The receptor comes from a person between 65 and 79 years old with lung adenocarcinoma. Sequencing input: FFPE minimally invasive lung adenocarcinoma tissue. V gene TRBV9 combines with J gene TRBJ2-2; D call uncertain. In DNA, the CDR3 is TGTGCCAGCAGCGTAAGGGAATCAGGAACGGGGGAGCTGTTTTTT. Its translation: CASSVRESGTGELFF. Full variable domain (rest looked up from reference TRBV9 and TRBJ2-2): DSGVTQTPKHLITATGQRVTLRCSPRSGDLSVYWYQQSLDQGLQFLIQYYNGEERAKGNILERFSAQQFPDLHSELNLSSLELGDSALYFCASSVRESGTGELFFGEGSRLTVL.